The text below deals with one TCR beta chain. The data were obtained in a study of T cell responses to AZD1222 COVID-19 vaccine. The CDR3 length is 12 residues. Trimming pared 3 bases from V and 8 bases from J, leaving 7 bases between. Germline CDR1 and CDR2: SNHLY and FYNNEI. The repertoire was sequenced with immunoSEQ multiplex PCR; TCRdb's copy has only in-frame clones and lacks some. The table has around 130,000 clones, nearly 95% seen once; the top ten hold 5% to 5.5%. Sample: peripheral blood, taken on day 0 of AZD1222 vaccination. The TCR sequence derives from an adult in good health. The chain joins TRBV2 to TRBJ1-4, with unresolved D. CDR3 nucleotides: TGTGCCAGCAGTGAGTTTGGGGAAAAACTGTTTTTT. Its translation: CASSEFGEKLFF. Combining the CDR3 with reference TRBV2 and TRBJ1-4 gives the whole variable domain EPEVTQTPSHQVTQMGQEVILRCVPISNHLYFYWYRQILGQKVEFLVSFYNNEISEKSEIFDDQFSVERPDGSNFTLKIRSTKLEDSAMYFCASSEFGEKLFFGSGTQLSVL.